The source of this TCR beta chain is a study of Ad26.COV2.S vaccination and SARS-CoV-2 variants. Some clones are missing from TCRdb's copy, which holds only in-frame ones; the method was immunoSEQ multiplex PCR. The data hold about half a million clones, with roughly nine tenths observed a single time. Specified treatment: roughly 19 received Ad26.COV2.S at low or high dose, single or two shots; roughly 5 received placebo; per-sample allocation not given. Repertoires come from day 63 after the first vaccine or placebo injection. Cohort 1b enrolled adults aged 18-55 years in Boston. Germline V gene data show CDR1 as MNHEY and CDR2 as SVGAGI. Trimming removed 0 bases from V and 4 bases from J, with 10 bases in between. The CDR3 has 14 residues.

The specimen was peripheral blood, collected in a trial of Ad26.COV2.S vaccine versus placebo. The chain has TRBV6-5 and TRBJ2-7; a weak D match, TRBD2 (6 bases). The sequence was obtained from a person aged 18 to 59 who received the Ad26.COV2.S COVID-19 vaccine or a placebo. The CDR3 sequence is CASSYSGGGYEQYF. CDR3 in DNA: TGTGCCAGCAGTTACTCTGGGGGAGGATACGAGCAGTACTTC.